This T cell receptor beta chain is drawn from a study of cytomegalovirus exposure and HLA in healthy donors. Study results and caveats: In an earlier analysis, most TCR beta V segments were productive about 87% or about 30% of the time. Differences between HLA loci emerged in a later analysis of TCR association rates, with DRB1 most and HLA-C fewest. TCR beta V- and J-gene trimming was later associated with a missense DCLRE1C variant.

The primer mix had 60 Vbeta and 13 Jbeta primers. Sequencing used immunoSEQ multiplex PCR; TCRdb keeps in-frame clones, though not all of them. The sample has some 120,000 clones; more than 65% are singletons. Per germline, CDR1 KGHSH and CDR2 LQKENI. CDR3 length equals 18 residues. Deletions cut 3 bases from V and 4 bases from J, with 21 bases between. Regarding this clone: Antigen unknown.

Specimen: PBMCs. This receptor was identified in a man aged 35 to 55 in good health and CMV-seropositive. The chain is built from TRBV18 and TRBJ2-2; D might be TRBD2 (5 bases). CDR3 nucleotides: TGTGCCAGCTCACCCAGCCTGGCGAGTTTTCGGGGCACCGGGGAGCTGTTTTTT. Amino acids: CASSPSLASFRGTGELFF.